A single sample is the source of the 16 T cell receptor beta chains below, sequenced in a study of blood T cell repertoires in COVID-19. Sequencing was performed with immunoSEQ multiplex PCR; in TCRdb, only in-frame clones are kept and a portion is missing. Of about 120,000 clones detected, approximately 87% appear once; the ten largest clones hold roughly 2.2%. Sample: peripheral blood. The receptors derive from a woman between 50 and 59 years old with acute or convalescent COVID-19.

The rearrangement uses TRBV30 and TRBJ1-2; 8 bases are a match to TRBD1. Looked up from germline, CDR1 is GTSNPN and CDR2 is SVGIG (reference sequence). V trimming: 2 bases; J trimming: 4 bases; junction bases outside the gene matches: 6. This CDR3 spans 14 amino acids. The CDR3 DNA reads TGTGCCTGGAGTCCTCGACAGGGGCCCTATGGCTACACCTTC. Its protein product is CAWSPRQGPYGYTF.

The chain employs TRBV19 and TRBJ2-5; D possibly corresponds to TRBD2 (6 bases). V lost 6 bases to trimming and J lost 5 bases, with 19 bases between them. Germline CDR1 reads LNHDA; CDR2 reads SQIVND (reference sequence). The CDR3 loop spans 15 amino acids. DNA for the CDR3: TGTGCCAGTAGCCCATCGTGGGAGGAGGGTGAGACCCAGTACTTC. This translates into CASSPSWEEGETQYF.

The gene calls are TRBV5-1 and TRBJ1-1; no clear D gene. V dropped 1 base and J dropped 4 bases, with 14 bases sitting between them. The CDR3 runs to 15 residues. The germline V gene has CDR1 SGHRS and CDR2 YFSETQ. The CDR3: CASSLSRERGTEAFF. CDR3 nucleotides: TGCGCCAGCAGCTTGTCGAGGGAACGGGGCACTGAAGCTTTCTTT.

The chain employs TRBV5-1 and TRBJ1-2, with 7 bases matching TRBD1. The CDR3 consists of 16 residues. The trim removed 3 bases at V and 6 bases at J, leaving 14 bases unmatched. Germline V gene lookup returns CDR1 SGHRS and CDR2 YFSETQ. CDR3 in amino acids: CASSWGQISTLDGYTF. The DNA for the CDR3 is TGCGCCAGCAGCTGGGGACAGATTAGTACATTGGATGGCTACACCTTC.

This chain uses TRBV2 with TRBJ1-2, with no clear D. V was shortened by 6 bases and J by 8 bases, with 7 bases between the two germline ends. In germline, CDR1 is SNHLY, CDR2 FYNNEI. CDR3 length: 10 residues. CDR3 loop: CASSPVGYTF. The CDR3 coding sequence is TGTGCCAGCAGCCCGGTGGGCTACACCTTC.

The chain joins TRBV27 to TRBJ2-1, with TRBD2 identical over 9 bases. V trimming: 10 bases; J trimming: 3 bases; junction bases outside the gene matches: 4. This CDR3 spans 13 amino acids. Germline CDR1 MNHEY, CDR2 SMNVEV (reference sequence). The CDR3 protein is CAIGSGSYNEQFF. CDR3 DNA: TGTGCCATCGGTAGCGGGAGCTACAATGAGCAGTTCTTC.

The rearrangement joins TRBV18 to TRBJ1-5; D is unclear. V was shortened by 6 bases and J by 4 bases, with 16 bases between the two germline ends. The germline gives CDR1 KGHSH, CDR2 LQKENI. This CDR3 is built from 15 residues. CDR3 sequence reads: CASSSNRGSNQPQHF. The CDR3 bases are TGTGCCAGCTCGTCAAACCGGGGTTCGAATCAGCCCCAGCATTTT.

The CDR3 nucleotides read TGTGCCAGTAGTGACAGGGGGTGGTCTCATGGCTACACCTTC. The encoded protein is CASSDRGWSHGYTF. This chain joins TRBV19 and TRBJ1-2; 9 bases are a match to TRBD1. Germline CDR1 LNHDA, CDR2 SQIVND (reference sequence). Trimming took 5 bases from V and 6 from J; bases not matched to a gene: 7. The CDR3 runs to 14 residues.

J is TRBJ1-1 and V is TRBV18, with D possibly TRBD1 on 5 matching bases. Germline V gene lookup returns CDR1 KGHSH and CDR2 LQKENI. Between the trimmed V and J ends, which lost 6 bases and 4 bases, there was a span of 18 bases. CDR3 length equals 15 residues. CDR3 nucleotide sequence: TGTGCCAGCTCCCAGCGGGGGGAAATAAGCACTGAAGCTTTCTTT. This translates into CASSQRGEISTEAFF. Together with reference TRBV18 and TRBJ1-1, the CDR3 gives the full variable domain: NAGVMQNPRHLVRRRGQEARLRCSPMKGHSHVYWYRQLPEEGLKFMVYLQKENIIDESGMPKERFSAEFPKEGPSILRIQQVVRGDSAAYFCASSQRGEISTEAFFGQGTRLTVV.

The V call is TRBV7-9, the J call TRBJ1-1, with a tentative D call TRBD1 (5 bases). CDR3 length equals 15 residues. The V end was cut by 8 bases, the J end by 1 base, with 17 bases between. Germline V gene sequence: CDR1 SEHNR, CDR2 FQNEAQ (reference sequence). CDR3 residues: CASRLSRQKNTEAFF. CDR3 bases: TGTGCCAGCCGTTTATCCCGACAGAAGAACACTGAAGCTTTCTTT.

The genes are TRBV9 and TRBJ1-1; 7 bases map to TRBD1. Germline assignment: CDR1 SGDLS and CDR2 YYNGEE. This CDR3 is 15 amino acids long. With 4 bases clipped from V and 5 bases from J, the junction kept 11 bases outside the gene matches. DNA of the CDR3: TGTGCCAGCAGCAGGGCCGACAGGGATCGGACTGAAGCTTTCTTT. Its translation is CASSRADRDRTEAFF.

The chain joins TRBV27 to TRBJ2-6, with a tentative D call TRBD1 (5 bases). Germline V lookup: CDR1 MNHEY, CDR2 SMNVEV (reference sequence). Deletions cut 2 bases from V and 3 bases from J, with 8 bases between. The length of the CDR3 is 15 residues. In DNA, the CDR3 is TGTGCCAGCAGTTTAAGGGGATATGGGGCCAACGTCCTGACTTTC. It encodes CASSLRGYGANVLTF. The full variable domain, in which reference TRBV27 and TRBJ2-6 provide the parts outside the CDR3, is EAQVTQNPRYLITVTGKKLTVTCSQNMNHEYMSWYRQDPGLGLRQIYYSMNVEVTDKGDVPEGYKVSRKEKRNFPLILESPSPNQTSLYFCASSLRGYGANVLTFGAGSRLTVL.

The gene calls are TRBV19 and TRBJ1-1; possibly TRBD1 for D (6 bases). Trimming removed 2 bases at V and 0 bases at J, with 16 bases between. The CDR3 covers 17 residues. CDR1 and CDR2 from the germline V gene are LNHDA and SQIVND (reference sequence). CDR3 DNA sequence: TGTGCCAGTAGTATATCCCCGGGGGAGGGGGTGAACACTGAAGCTTTCTTT. It is translated as CASSISPGEGVNTEAFF.

This clone came up a few times. One end of the junction fails to match germline, which may point to a read error. The chain uses TRBV5-6 and TRBJ2-2, with D maybe TRBD2 (5 bases). Germline V gene data show CDR1 as SGHDT and CDR2 as YYEEEE. The CDR3 contains 14 residues. The chain's CDR3 is CASTLGVNTGELFF. The CDR3 DNA reads as TGTGCCAGCACCTTGGGAGTGAACACCGGGGAGCTGTTTTTT.

The chain has TRBV6-1 and TRBJ1-5; 8 positions agree with TRBD1. Germline lookup yields CDR1 MNHNS and CDR2 SASEGT. V lost 2 bases to trimming and J lost 5 bases; unmatched junction nucleotides: 8. This CDR3 region has 16 residues. The CDR3 sequence is CASSERDQGAHQPQHF. CDR3 coding DNA: TGTGCCAGCAGTGAAAGGGATCAGGGGGCGCATCAGCCCCAGCATTTT.

The chain is built from TRBV3-1 (or the pseudogene TRBV3-2) and TRBJ2-1, with TRBD1 matching 11 bases. The CDR3 loop spans 15 amino acids. Germline values: CDR1 LGHDT, CDR2 YNNKEL (reference sequence). V trimming: 3 bases; J trimming: 7 bases; junction bases outside the gene matches: 5. The CDR3 nucleotides are TGTGCCAGCAGCCACCTAGGGACAGGGGGGAATGAGCAGTTCTTC. Translated: CASSHLGTGGNEQFF.